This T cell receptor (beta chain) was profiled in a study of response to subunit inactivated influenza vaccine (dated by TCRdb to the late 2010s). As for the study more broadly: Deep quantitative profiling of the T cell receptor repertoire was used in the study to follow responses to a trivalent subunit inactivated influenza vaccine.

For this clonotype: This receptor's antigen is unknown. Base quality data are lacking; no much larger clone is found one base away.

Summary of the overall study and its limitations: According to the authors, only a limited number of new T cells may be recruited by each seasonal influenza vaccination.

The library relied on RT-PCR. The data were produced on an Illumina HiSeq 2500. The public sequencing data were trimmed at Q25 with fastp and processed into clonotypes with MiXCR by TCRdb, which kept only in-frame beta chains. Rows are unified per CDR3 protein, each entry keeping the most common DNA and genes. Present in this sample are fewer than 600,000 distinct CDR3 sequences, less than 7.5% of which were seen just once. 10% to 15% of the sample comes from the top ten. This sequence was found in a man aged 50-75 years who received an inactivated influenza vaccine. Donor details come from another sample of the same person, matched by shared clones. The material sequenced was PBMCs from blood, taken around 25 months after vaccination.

The nucleotide sequence is TGCAGTGCTAGCATCACTCGTAGCACAGATACGCAGTATTTT. Its protein product is CSASITRSTDTQYF. The V and J genes are TRBV20-1 and TRBJ2-3, with no confident D gene call. The CDR3 has 14 amino acids, counting the end cysteine and phenylalanine. Only the CDR3 region is kept as DNA, spanning 42 bases read in frame from base 1. Trimming removed 3 bases from V and 0 bases from J, leaving 10 bases between the germline ends. Via the germline V gene (reference sequence), CDR1 is DFQATT and CDR2 SNEGSKA.